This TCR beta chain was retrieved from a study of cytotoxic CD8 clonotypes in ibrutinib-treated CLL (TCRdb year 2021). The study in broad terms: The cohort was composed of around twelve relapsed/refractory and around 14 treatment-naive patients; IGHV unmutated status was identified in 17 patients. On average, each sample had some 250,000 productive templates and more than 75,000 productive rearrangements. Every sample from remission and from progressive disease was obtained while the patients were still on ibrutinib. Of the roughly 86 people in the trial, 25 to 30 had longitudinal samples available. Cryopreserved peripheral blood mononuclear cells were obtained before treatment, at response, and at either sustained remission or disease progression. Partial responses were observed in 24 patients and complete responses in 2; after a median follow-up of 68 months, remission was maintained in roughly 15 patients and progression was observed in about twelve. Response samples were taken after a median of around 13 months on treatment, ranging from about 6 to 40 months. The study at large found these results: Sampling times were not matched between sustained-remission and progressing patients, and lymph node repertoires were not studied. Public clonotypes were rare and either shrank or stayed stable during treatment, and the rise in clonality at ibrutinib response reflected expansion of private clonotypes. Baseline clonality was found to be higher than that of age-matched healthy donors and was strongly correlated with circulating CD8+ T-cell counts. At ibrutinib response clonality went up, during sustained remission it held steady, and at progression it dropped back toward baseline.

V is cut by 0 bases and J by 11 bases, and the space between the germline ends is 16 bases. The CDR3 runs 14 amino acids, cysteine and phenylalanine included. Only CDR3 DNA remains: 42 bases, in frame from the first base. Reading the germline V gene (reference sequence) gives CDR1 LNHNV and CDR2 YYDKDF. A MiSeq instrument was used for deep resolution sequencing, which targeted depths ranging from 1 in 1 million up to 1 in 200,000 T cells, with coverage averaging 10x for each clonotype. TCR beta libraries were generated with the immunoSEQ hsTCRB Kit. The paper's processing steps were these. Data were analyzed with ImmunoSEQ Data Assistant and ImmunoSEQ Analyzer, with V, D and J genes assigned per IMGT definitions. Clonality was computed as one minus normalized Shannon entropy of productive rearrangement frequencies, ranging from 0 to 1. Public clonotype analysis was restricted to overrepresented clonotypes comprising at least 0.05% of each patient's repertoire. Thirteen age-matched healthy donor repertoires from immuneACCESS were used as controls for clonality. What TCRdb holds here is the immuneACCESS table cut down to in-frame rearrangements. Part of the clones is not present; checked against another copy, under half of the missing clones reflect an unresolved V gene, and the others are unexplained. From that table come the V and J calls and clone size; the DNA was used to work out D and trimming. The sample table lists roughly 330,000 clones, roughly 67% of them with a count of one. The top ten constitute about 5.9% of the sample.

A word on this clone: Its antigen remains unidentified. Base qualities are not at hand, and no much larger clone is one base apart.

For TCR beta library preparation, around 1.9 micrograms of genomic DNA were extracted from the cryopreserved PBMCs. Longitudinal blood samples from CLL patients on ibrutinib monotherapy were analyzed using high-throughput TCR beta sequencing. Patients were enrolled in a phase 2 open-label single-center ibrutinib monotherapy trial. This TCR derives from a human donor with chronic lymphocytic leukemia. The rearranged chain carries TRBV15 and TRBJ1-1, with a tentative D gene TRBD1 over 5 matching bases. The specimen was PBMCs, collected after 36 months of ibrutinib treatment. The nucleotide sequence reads TGTGCCACCAGCAGAGATTTGGGAGGGGAGCGGGCTTTCTTT. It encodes CATSRDLGGERAFF.